The 15 T cell receptor beta chains listed next were all sequenced from one sample in a study of OX40 agonist ivuxolimab in advanced cancers. TCRdb keeps only in-frame clones here, not all; method: immunoSEQ multiplex PCR. Of approximately 40,000 clones listed, around 88% were seen once; the top ten hold roughly 25%. Specimen: CD4+ or CD8+ T cells sorted from blood, collected in a trial of the OX40 agonist ivuxolimab. The source of these receptors is an adult with an advanced solid tumor such as melanoma, head and neck, liver or kidney cancer.

J is TRBJ1-2 and V is TRBV25-1; TRBD1 agrees at 7 bases. V gave up 6 bases and J gave up 8 bases; unmatched junction bases: 21. Germline-derived CDR1 and CDR2 are MGHDK and SYGVNS. The CDR3 has 17 amino acids. The CDR3 reads CASRRDRDSLEGDGYTF. The DNA of the CDR3 is TGTGCCAGCAGGAGGGACAGAGACTCGTTGGAGGGCGACGGCTACACCTTC.

This sequence joins TRBV4-1 and TRBJ2-7; TRBD2 aligns across 7 bases. CDR1 and CDR2 from the germline V gene are MGHRA and YSYEKL. The CDR3 has 16 residues. Losses at the gene ends were 1 base for V and 6 bases for J; bases not matched to a gene: 12. DNA for the CDR3: TGCGCCAGCAGCCAAGGTAACGGGAGGATTGGGGGCGAGCAGTACTTC. Encoded protein: CASSQGNGRIGGEQYF.

The CDR3 nucleotides read TGTGCCAGCAGTTTATTCTCTGGGGCCAACGTCCTGACTTTC. This encodes CASSLFSGANVLTF. The J gene is TRBJ2-6, the V gene TRBV28; no clear D gene. V was clipped by 1 base and J by 0 bases, with 1 base between them. Germline assignment: CDR1 MDHEN and CDR2 SYDVKM. The CDR3 sequence is 14 residues long.

This rearrangement joins TRBV5-6 to TRBJ1-2; D gene uncertain. Germline CDR1 reads SGHDT; CDR2 reads YYEEEE. Deletions cut 0 bases from V and 0 bases from J, with 9 bases between. The CDR3 covers 15 residues. In DNA form, the CDR3 reads TGTGCCAGCAGCTTGGCCCAGGAGACTAACTATGGCTACACCTTC. Its translation is CASSLAQETNYGYTF. Based on the CDR3 plus reference TRBV5-6 and TRBJ1-2, the full variable domain is DAGVTQSPTHLIKTRGQQVTLRCSPKSGHDTVSWYQQALGQGPQFIFQYYEEEERQRGNFPDRFSGHQFPNYSSELNVNALLLGDSALYLCASSLAQETNYGYTFGSGTRLTVV.

The V gene is TRBV7-3, the J gene TRBJ2-6; no definite D call. Trimming removed 5 bases from V and 4 bases from J, with 12 bases in between. The CDR3 is 15 amino acids. CDR1 and CDR2 from the germline V gene are SGHTA and FQGTGA. CDR3: CASSPSGGGANVLTF. The CDR3 region has the DNA TGTGCCAGCAGCCCCTCAGGCGGCGGGGCCAACGTCCTGACTTTC.

The chain couples TRBV29-1 to TRBJ1-2; D ambiguous. Germline CDR1 is SQVTM and CDR2 is ANQGSEA. Trimming shortened V by 0 bases and J by 2 bases, and 10 bases separated the two germline ends. The CDR3 covers 14 residues. This chain's CDR3 is CSVEDPAGNYGYTF. CDR3 in DNA: TGCAGCGTTGAAGATCCCGCCGGGAACTATGGCTACACCTTC.

The chain employs TRBV6-5 and TRBJ2-7; a weak D match, TRBD2 (6 bases). V dropped 4 bases and J dropped 3 bases, with 13 bases sitting between them. This CDR3 is 14 amino acids long. Germline-derived CDR1 and CDR2 are MNHEY and SVGAGI. CDR3 sequence: CASSWDAGSYEQYF. In DNA form, the CDR3 reads TGTGCCAGCAGTTGGGACGCGGGGAGCTACGAGCAGTACTTC.

This clone was seen once. The junction and the germline gene differ at one end; a read error may be behind it. The V gene is TRBV7-7, the J gene TRBJ2-1; D is undetermined. CDR3 size: 12 residues. CDR1 is SSHAT and CDR2 is FNYEAQ in the germline V gene (reference sequence). The CDR3 sequence is CASSPGGNEQFF. Here the CDR3 DNA reads TGTGCTAGCAGCCCCGGTGGCAATGAGCAGTTCTTC.

The chain combines TRBV7-9 with TRBJ2-7, with 12 nucleotides matching TRBD2. J lost 6 bases, V lost 5 bases, and 11 bases had no gene match. The CDR3 runs 16 residues. Germline V gene lookup returns CDR1 SEHNR and CDR2 FQNEAQ (reference sequence). This chain's CDR3 is CASSVPTSGSTLEQYF. The CDR3 nucleotides read TGTGCCAGCAGCGTACCGACTAGCGGGAGTACCCTCGAGCAGTACTTC.

The rearrangement links TRBV10-3 to TRBJ1-1; D is uncertain. This CDR3 is 15 amino acids long. Per the germline V gene, CDR1 is ENHRY and CDR2 is SYGVKD. V lost 3 bases, J lost 0 bases, and 11 bases lay in between. CDR3 DNA sequence: TGTGCCATCAGTGATCCCCCCTCGGTGAACACTGAAGCTTTCTTT. It specifies CAISDPPSVNTEAFF.

The rearrangement joins TRBV13 to TRBJ2-2; weak D call: TRBD1 (6 bases). Germline loops: CDR1 PRHDT, CDR2 FYEKMQ (reference sequence). CDR3 length: 14 residues. V was clipped by 2 bases and J by 5 bases, with 9 bases between them. The CDR3 reads CASSLKQGTGELFF. The CDR3 bases are TGTGCCAGCAGCTTAAAACAGGGAACCGGGGAGCTGTTTTTT. Using reference TRBV13 and TRBJ2-2 for the parts outside the CDR3, the full variable domain is AAGVIQSPRHLIKEKRETATLKCYPIPRHDTVYWYQQGPGQDPQFLISFYEKMQSDKGSIPDRFSAQQFSDYHSELNMSSLELGDSALYFCASSLKQGTGELFFGEGSRLTVL.

This clone was seen at least ten times. This CDR3 is also generated by other DNA sequences in the sample. CDR3 nucleotides: TGTGCCAGCAGTGAACTGTTGGGGCTGAACACTGAAGCTTTCTTT. This codes for CASSELLGLNTEAFF. The chain links TRBV6-1 to TRBJ1-1, with a tentative D call TRBD1 (5 bases). This CDR3 comprises 15 residues. V lost 2 bases and J 0 bases, leaving 10 bases between the germline ends. The germline V gene encodes CDR1 MNHNS and CDR2 SASEGT.

In nucleotides, the CDR3 is TGTGCCAGCAGCTTTCTTAGGGACGGAAGGTTTGGAGGCTACACCTTC. Protein: CASSFLRDGRFGGYTF. The V call is TRBV5-8, the J call TRBJ1-2; a possible D gene is TRBD1 (5 bases). Between the trimmed V and J ends, which lost 2 bases and 8 bases, there was a span of 22 bases. Germline loops: CDR1 SGHTS, CDR2 YDEGEE. This CDR3 is 16 amino acids long. The full variable domain, with the rest looked up from reference TRBV5-8 and TRBJ1-2, is EAGVTQSPTHLIKTRGQQATLRCSPISGHTSVYWYQQALGLGLQFLLWYDEGEERNRGNFPPRFSGRQFPNYSSELNVNALELEDSALYLCASSFLRDGRFGGYTFGSGTRLTVV.

The count of this clone is one. This chain connects TRBV29-1 to TRBJ2-1, with 10 bases matching TRBD2. V lost 4 bases, J lost 0 bases, and 6 bases stayed unmatched. CDR1 and CDR2 from the germline V gene are SQVTM and ANQGSEA. The CDR3 consists of 16 residues. CDR3 coding DNA: TGCAGCGTTGCTGGGGCTAGCGGGAGCTCCTACAATGAGCAGTTCTTC. It codes for CSVAGASGSSYNEQFF.

V and J are TRBV6-5 and TRBJ1-1; no firm D call. Germline CDR1 is MNHEY and CDR2 is SVGAGI. This CDR3 spans 14 amino acids. The V and J ends lost 0 bases and 0 bases respectively, with 5 bases between them. In DNA, the CDR3 is TGTGCCAGCAGTTACTCCCGAATGAACACTGAAGCTTTCTTT. It is translated as CASSYSRMNTEAFF.